What follows are 5 T cell receptor beta chains derived from one specimen sequenced in a study of monozygotic twins with inflammatory bowel disease. With the 5' RACE reads reprocessed, TCRdb shows one record per CDR3 protein and no DNA. This sample contains around 450,000 distinct CDR3 sequences. Specimen: blood. The receptor set was obtained from a human donor with ulcerative colitis or Crohn's disease, or a healthy co-twin of an affected twin (not recorded which).

V and J are TRBV29-1 and TRBJ2-7; there is no DNA to check the TCRdb D call of TRBD2. The germline CDR1 and CDR2 sequences are SQVTM and ANQGSEA. The CDR3 runs to 12 residues. CDR3 amino acids: CSVLRASYEQYF.

V gene TRBV7-9 combines with J gene TRBJ1-4; TCRdb selects TRBD1, and the lack of DNA leaves this call unchecked. CDR1 and CDR2 from the germline V gene are SEHNR and FQNEAQ (reference sequence). This CDR3 has 15 residues. CDR3 loop: CASSPQAGANKKLFF.

Here the CDR3 reads CSVEGGAVGPPYNEQFF. The rearrangement joins TRBV29-1 to TRBJ2-1; no DNA is available, so the TRBD1 call from TCRdb remains unchecked. Germline V CDR1 and CDR2: SQVTM, ANQGSEA. There are 17 residues in the CDR3.

The J gene is TRBJ1-6, the V gene TRBV7-6; there is no DNA to check the TCRdb D call of TRBD1. Germline CDR1 and CDR2: SGHVS and FNYEAQ. There are 15 residues in the CDR3. This CDR3 reads CASSLRQTNNSPLHF. Full variable domain (missing parts from reference TRBV7-6 and TRBJ1-6): GAGVSQSPRYKVTKRGQDVALRCDPISGHVSLYWYRQALGQGPEFLTYFNYEAQQDKSGLPNDRFSAERPEGSISTLTIQRTEQRDSAMYRCASSLRQTNNSPLHFGNGTRLTVT.

J is TRBJ2-2 and V is TRBV20-1; TCRdb reports TRBD2, a call that lacks DNA to check it against. The CDR3 spans 17 residues. In germline, CDR1 is DFQATT, CDR2 SNEGSKA (reference sequence). CDR3 sequence reads: CSARATELAGGTGELFF.